This T cell receptor (beta chain) was observed in a study of OX40 agonist ivuxolimab in advanced cancers. Study-level results: Those patients achieving a partial response at 0.1-3.0 mg/kg showed among the lowest clonal expansion.

Germline V CDR1 and CDR2: LNHNV, YYDKDF (reference sequence). V lost 0 bases to trimming and J lost 4 bases; unmatched junction nucleotides: 2. The CDR3 has 14 residues. Points on this clone: The antigen remains unidentified.

The method was immunoSEQ multiplex PCR; TCRdb's version includes in-frame clones alone and lacks a portion of them. The sample lists about 36,000 clones, about 81% occurring once. The TCR was taken from an adult with an advanced solid tumor such as melanoma, head and neck, liver or kidney cancer. Here the sequenced sample was CD4+ or CD8+ T cells sorted from blood, taken in a trial of the OX40 agonist ivuxolimab. The rearrangement links TRBV15 to TRBJ1-2; TRBD1 matches at 7 bases. CDR3 sequence: CATSRDKGAYGYTF. The CDR3 DNA reads as TGTGCCACCAGCAGAGATAAGGGGGCCTATGGCTACACCTTC. The variable domain in full, with the rest retrieved from reference TRBV15 and TRBJ1-2, is DAMVIQNPRYQVTQFGKPVTLSCSQTLNHNVMYWYQQKSSQAPKLLFHYYDKDFNNEADTPDNFQSRRPNTSFCFLDIRSPGLGDTAMYLCATSRDKGAYGYTFGSGTRLTVV.